A single sample gave rise to the 28 T cell receptor beta chains below, sequenced in a study of T-cell reconstitution after alpha-beta-depleted transplantation in children (dated by TCRdb to about 2016). The treatment or condition label, as the study defines it: allogeneic hematopoietic cell transplantation with graft depleted of TCRalphabeta T cells and CD19 B cells. Library preparation employed PCR. Sequencing used an Illumina HiSeq 2500. Molecular barcoding was employed in the preparation of TCR libraries, with unique molecular identifiers being used to normalize TCRbeta repertoire quantification. TCRdb passed the public sequencing reads through fastp at Q25 and MiXCR, retaining productive beta sequences. Merged by CDR3 protein, the rows form single entries marked with the most common genes and DNA. This sample is represented by 600,000 to 700,000 distinct CDR3 sequences; roughly 13% of them were singletons. The ten most abundant clones make up 0.79% of the sample.

Specimen: PBMCs, collected before TCRalphabeta/CD19-depleted stem cell transplant. These receptors came from a girl aged 2-10 years with congenital amegakaryocytic thrombocytopenia, due to receive a stem cell transplant.

The rearrangement joins TRBV25-1 to TRBJ2-1; D might be TRBD1 (6 bases). V was shortened by 3 bases and J by 3 bases, with 15 bases between the two germline ends. This CDR3 is 16 amino acids long. Germline lookup yields CDR1 MGHDK and CDR2 SYGVNS. Here the CDR3 reads CASSDLSGTFYNEQFF. The CDR3 DNA follows: TGTGCCAGCAGTGACCTTTCCGGGACATTCTACAATGAGCAGTTCTTC.

The chain combines TRBV28 with TRBJ2-1; TRBD2 matches 7 bases. CDR3 length equals 16 residues. The germline V gene has CDR1 MDHEN and CDR2 SYDVKM. The trim removed 3 bases at V and 4 bases at J, leaving 9 bases unmatched. CDR3 sequence reads: CASSLTTSRPYNEQFF. The CDR3 region has the DNA TGTGCCAGCAGTTTGACGACTAGCAGACCTTACAATGAGCAGTTCTTC.

This clonotype was seen a few times. The rearrangement links TRBV5-4 to TRBJ2-7; 9 bases are a match to TRBD2. J lost 3 bases, V lost 5 bases, and 6 bases had no gene match. The germline gives CDR1 SGHNT, CDR2 YYREEE (reference sequence). CDR3 length equals 14 residues. The CDR3 DNA reads TGTGCCAGCAGGGTAGCGGGAGATGGCTACGAGCAGTACTTC. It codes for CASRVAGDGYEQYF. Full variable domain (outside the CDR3, taken from reference TRBV5-4 and TRBJ2-7): ETGVTQSPTHLIKTRGQQVTLRCSSQSGHNTVSWYQQALGQGPQFIFQYYREEENGRGNFPPRFSGLQFPNYSSELNVNALELDDSALYLCASRVAGDGYEQYFGPGTRLTVT.

In this sample, this clonotype turned up many times. J is TRBJ2-1 and V is TRBV20-1; 10 nucleotides align to TRBD2. The V and J ends lost 4 bases and 6 bases, in that order; junction bases with no gene match: 3. Germline CDR1 and CDR2: DFQATT and SNEGSKA (reference sequence). The CDR3 has 13 residues. DNA for the CDR3: TGCAGTGCTAAGCCTAGCGGGAGCAATGAGCAGTTCTTC. Translated: CSAKPSGSNEQFF.

On this clonotype: A much larger clone lies a single base off, so this may be a read error. DNA for the CDR3: TGCACCAGCAGCCCCTCGGGGACACCAAATCAGCCCCAGCATTTT. Translating it yields CTSSPSGTPNQPQHF. The V and J genes are TRBV5-1 and TRBJ1-5; perhaps TRBD1 as D (6 bases). CDR1 and CDR2 (germline): SGHRS, YFSETQ. The CDR3 covers 15 residues.

The chain employs TRBV14 and TRBJ2-5; D perhaps matches TRBD1 (5 bases). Trimming left V 1 base short and J 5 bases short, with 8 bases between. This CDR3 contains 13 residues. Germline V lookup: CDR1 SGHDN, CDR2 FVKESK. The CDR3 sequence: CASSQGRVETQYF. The CDR3 nucleotides read TGTGCCAGCAGCCAAGGCAGGGTGGAGACCCAGTACTTC.

This chain joins TRBV12-3 or TRBV12-4 and TRBJ2-6; no clear D gene. V lost 4 bases to trimming and J lost 0 bases, with 7 bases between them. This CDR3 contains 15 residues. The CDR3 loop reads CASSYQFSGANVLTF. The CDR3 nucleotides read TGTGCCAGCAGTTATCAGTTCTCTGGGGCCAACGTCCTGACTTTC.

This clonotype was observed many times. The rearrangement links TRBV15 to TRBJ2-2; 9 bases are shared with TRBD1. Trimming at V came to 9 bases and at J to 6 bases, leaving 8 bases not matched to a gene. The germline V gene has CDR1 LNHNV and CDR2 YYDKDF (reference sequence). This CDR3 has 14 residues. CDR3 DNA: TGTGCCACAGCGTGGGACAGGGCGGCCGGGGAGCTGTTTTTT. Translating gives CATAWDRAAGELFF.

This clonotype appeared a few times. This chain uses TRBV7-8 with TRBJ2-7; the D gene is possibly TRBD1 (6 bases). The CDR3 runs 16 residues. Germline CDR1 reads SGHVS; CDR2 reads FQNEAQ. Trimming took off 5 bases at V and 2 bases at J, with 19 bases between the two ends. This CDR3 is CASSRTENRAPYEQYF. CDR3 DNA sequence: TGTGCCAGCAGCAGGACGGAAAACAGGGCGCCCTACGAGCAGTACTTC.

The chain has TRBV12-3 or TRBV12-4 and TRBJ2-5, with 8 bases lining up with TRBD1. The CDR3 consists of 14 residues. With V trimmed by 6 bases and J by 2 bases, 5 bases remained unmatched. The CDR3 DNA is TGTGCCAGCAGCCGGGACAGGCAACAAGAGACCCAGTACTTC. The encoded protein is CASSRDRQQETQYF.

This clonotype came up many times. The rearrangement joins TRBV28 to TRBJ2-7; 7 bases are a match to TRBD1. The CDR3 is 13 residues long. Germline loops: CDR1 MDHEN, CDR2 SYDVKM. J lost 4 bases, V lost 7 bases, and 7 bases had no gene match. CDR3 protein: CASTTGQSYEQYF. CDR3 in DNA: TGTGCCAGCACAACGGGACAGTCTTACGAGCAGTACTTC.

This clonotype was seen a handful of times. The chain employs TRBV6-1 and TRBJ2-5; D remains unclear. The CDR3 covers 14 residues. Germline CDR1 reads MNHNS; CDR2 reads SASEGT. The germline V and J ends were trimmed by 6 bases and 2 bases, with 13 bases remaining between them. The CDR3 protein is CASSHRFAQETQYF. The CDR3 nucleotides read TGTGCCAGCAGCCACCGATTTGCTCAAGAGACCCAGTACTTC.

The chain links TRBV3-1 to TRBJ1-4, with 7 bases lining up with TRBD1. V lost 1 base, J lost 0 bases, and 5 bases stayed unmatched. The germline V gene has CDR1 LGHDT and CDR2 YNNKEL (reference sequence). This CDR3 is built from 17 residues. The CDR3 region is CASSQVWDSPTNEKLFF. As DNA, the CDR3 is TGTGCCAGCAGCCAAGTCTGGGACAGCCCAACTAATGAAAAACTGTTTTTT.

The rearrangement links TRBV6-2 or TRBV6-3 to TRBJ2-1; TRBD2 agrees at 7 bases. Per the germline V gene, CDR1 is MNHEY and CDR2 is SVGEGT. The CDR3 extends over 16 amino acids. J lost 5 bases, V lost 1 base, and 8 bases had no gene match. CDR3 amino acids: CASSYYVGGHNNEQFF. The CDR3 DNA follows: TGTGCCAGCAGTTACTATGTGGGAGGGCACAACAATGAGCAGTTCTTC.

This clonotype was detected many times. The chain combines TRBV20-1 with TRBJ1-5, with D hard to call. Germline CDR1 is DFQATT and CDR2 is SNEGSKA (reference sequence). CDR3 length: 10 residues. Trimming cost V 5 bases and J 4 bases, with 3 bases left between them. CDR3 nucleotides: TGCAGTGCTGTGAATCAGCCCCAGCATTTT. It encodes CSAVNQPQHF.

The J gene is TRBJ2-2, the V gene TRBV29-1, with 8 nucleotides matching TRBD1. The CDR3 sequence is 17 residues long. Germline loops: CDR1 SQVTM, CDR2 ANQGSEA. J lost 1 base, V lost 6 bases, and 13 bases had no gene match. DNA for the CDR3: TGCAGCGTGCCAGCCCCAGCCGGGACAGGGAACACCGGGGAGCTGTTTTTT. Protein product: CSVPAPAGTGNTGELFF.

This clonotype has at least ten counts. This sequence joins TRBV10-3 and TRBJ2-5; D is ambiguous. Germline V CDR1 and CDR2: ENHRY, SYGVKD. Between the trimmed V and J ends, which lost 7 bases and 1 base, there was a span of 13 bases. CDR3 size: 14 residues. The CDR3 loop reads CAIKGQPGQETQYF. CDR3 DNA: TGTGCCATCAAGGGTCAGCCTGGCCAAGAGACCCAGTACTTC.

This clonotype was counted a few times. The genes are TRBV5-1 and TRBJ2-5; weak D call: TRBD1 (6 bases). The V and J ends lost 2 bases and 2 bases respectively, with 13 bases between them. Germline lookup yields CDR1 SGHRS and CDR2 YFSETQ. The CDR3 length is 15 residues. DNA of the CDR3: TGCGCCAGCAGCTTACAACAGGGAAGACAAGAGACCCAGTACTTC. Its protein is CASSLQQGRQETQYF.

In its sample, this clonotype was seen a few times. V usage is TRBV15 and J usage is TRBJ2-1; a weak D match, TRBD1 (6 bases). Germline assignment: CDR1 LNHNV and CDR2 YYDKDF (reference sequence). The CDR3 runs 15 residues. Trimming removed 4 bases at V and 2 bases at J, with 12 bases between. CDR3 bases: TGTGCCACCAGCACCCCAGCAGGGGCCTACAATGAGCAGTTCTTC. Its translation: CATSTPAGAYNEQFF.

A few counts support this clonotype. The CDR3 region is CASSLTNSPTDTQYF. The CDR3, as DNA: TGTGCCAGCAGTCTGACCAATAGCCCCACAGATACGCAGTATTTT. This chain joins TRBV27 and TRBJ2-3, with D hard to call. The CDR3 covers 15 residues. Germline V CDR1 and CDR2: MNHEY, SMNVEV (reference sequence). V was cut by 5 bases and J by 2 bases, with 14 bases left in between.

This clonotype has at least ten counts. J is TRBJ2-7 and V is TRBV6-6; D is possibly TRBD1 or TRBD2 (5 bases each). Trimming shortened V by 7 bases and J by 3 bases, and 10 bases separated the two germline ends. This CDR3 contains 12 residues. The germline gives CDR1 MNHNY, CDR2 SVGAGI (reference sequence). The CDR3 bases are TGTGCCAGCAATGAGGGACGCTACGAGCAGTACTTC. It encodes CASNEGRYEQYF.

The J gene is TRBJ1-2, the V gene TRBV5-1; the D gene is possibly TRBD1 (5 bases). Trimming shortened V by 3 bases and J by 14 bases, and 20 bases separated the two germline ends. CDR3 length equals 13 residues. The germline CDR1 and CDR2 sequences are SGHRS and YFSETQ. The CDR3 region is CASSSVPGLGGTF. The CDR3 coding sequence is TGCGCCAGCAGCTCGGTCCCGGGACTGGGGGGAACCTTC.

This clonotype appeared many times. The chain is built from TRBV6-5 and TRBJ2-3, with 8 bases fitting TRBD1. Germline V gives CDR1 MNHEY, CDR2 SVGAGI. This CDR3 is built from 14 residues. Unmatched junction bases numbered 2, after V lost 2 bases and J lost 4 bases. The CDR3 DNA follows: TGTGCCAGCAGTTACGGGGACAGGTCAGATACGCAGTATTTT. This codes for CASSYGDRSDTQYF.

This clonotype was seen ten or more times. The rearrangement uses TRBV7-8 and TRBJ1-5; the D gene is possibly TRBD1 (5 bases). This CDR3 is 13 amino acids long. CDR1 and CDR2 from the germline V gene are SGHVS and FQNEAQ. Trimming took off 7 bases at V and 4 bases at J, with 11 bases between the two ends. DNA for the CDR3: TGTGCCAGCACTTCGACAGAGAATCAGCCCCAGCATTTT. Residues: CASTSTENQPQHF.

This clonotype has ten or more counts. The chain joins TRBV5-1 to TRBJ2-1; perhaps TRBD2 as D (6 bases). Germline V gives CDR1 SGHRS, CDR2 YFSETQ. With 1 base removed from V and 9 bases from J, the gap between germline ends came to 11 bases. The CDR3 is 13 residues long. Here the CDR3 DNA reads TGCGCCAGCAGCTTGACAAGGACTATTGAGCAGTTCTTC. It yields the protein CASSLTRTIEQFF. The full variable domain, its missing parts supplied by reference TRBV5-1 and TRBJ2-1, is KAGVTQTPRYLIKTRGQQVTLSCSPISGHRSVSWYQQTPGQGLQFLFEYFSETQRNKGNFPGRFSGRQFSNSRSEMNVSTLELGDSALYLCASSLTRTIEQFFGPGTRLTVL.

This clonotype turned up a few times. This chain joins TRBV4-1 and TRBJ2-7; D call uncertain. Looked up from germline, CDR1 is MGHRA and CDR2 is YSYEKL. The CDR3 consists of 15 residues. Trimming took 1 base from V and 3 from J, leaving 13 bases between them. CDR3: CASSQVEARHYEQYF. The CDR3 DNA follows: TGCGCCAGCAGCCAAGTAGAGGCGCGACACTACGAGCAGTACTTC.

This clonotype was observed at least ten times. The chain employs TRBV6-1 and TRBJ1-4; D is perhaps TRBD1 (5 bases). Germline CDR1 reads MNHNS; CDR2 reads SASEGT. Trimming took 5 bases from V and 8 from J, leaving 21 bases between them. The CDR3 sequence is 16 residues long. The DNA of the CDR3 is TGTGCCAGCAGTCCATCCTGGTCCAGGGTACGGGAAAAACTGTTTTTT. Amino acids: CASSPSWSRVREKLFF.

This clonotype turned up a few times. The CDR3 region has the DNA TGCAGCGTTGGTGGGACTACGGGATTTTTTAGCACAGATACGCAGTATTTT. The encoded protein is CSVGGTTGFFSTDTQYF. The chain carries TRBV29-1 and TRBJ2-3; 7 bases align to TRBD2. V dropped 4 bases and J dropped 0; count of bases not matched to a gene: 13. Germline V gene data show CDR1 as SQVTM and CDR2 as ANQGSEA. The CDR3 is 17 amino acids.